Below, one T cell receptor (beta chain) is given with its context. The antigen is undetermined. The V segment lost 3 bases and the J segment 0 bases; nucleotides outside the gene matches: 1. The CDR3 runs to 14 residues. The germline gives CDR1 SEHNR, CDR2 FQNEAQ (reference sequence). Treatment given: oral pan-JAK inhibitor, 5-10 mg twice daily. Researchers took lesional scalp punch biopsies and peripheral blood from people who were alopecia areata patients. These data are taken from a study of CD8+ T cells in alopecia areata. Study-wide context: Severity of treated patients was scored by affected scalp percentage.

Findings of the study overall: Although TCR sharing was seen in mice, sharing across patients was less clear, possibly for HLA-related reasons.

Extraction and reverse transcription of RNA yielded cDNA as the sequencing template. Some clones are missing from TCRdb's copy, which holds only in-frame ones; the method was immunoSEQ multiplex PCR. The sample holds fewer than 250,000 clones, roughly two fifths seen once. This chain links TRBV7-9 with TRBJ1-1; 7 nucleotides align to TRBD1. This specimen was CD4+ T cells sorted from blood, taken between weeks 30 and 35, from a patient treated with tofacitinib. This TCR came from a human donor with alopecia areata. CDR3 loop: CASSLDRMNTEAFF. The CDR3 nucleotides read TGTGCCAGCAGCTTGGACAGGATGAACACTGAAGCTTTCTTT.